Listed below are T cell receptor beta chains from one sample, sequenced in a study of shared clonotypes between healthy human individuals. TCRdb's table, derived via immunoSEQ multiplex PCR, lists solely in-frame clones and lacks some. The table includes hundreds of thousands of clones, about 95% detected once. The material sequenced was naive CD8+ T cells sorted from blood. The receptors stem from a woman aged 25 to 45 in good health. The CDR3 runs from the conserved cysteine through the conserved F or W. The D gene is left open where the match is weak. Part of the rows lack a size; the others show once, few, many or a class for expanded clones.

J gene,V gene,clone size,D gene,CDR3 DNA,CDR3 protein
TRBJ2-1,TRBV19,-,TRBD1,TGTGCCAGTAGTAAAGGGACAGTTTACAATGAGCAGTTCTTC,CASSKGTVYNEQFF
TRBJ2-7,TRBV27,-,-,TGTGCCAGCAGTTTATCCAGTCAGCTATCCTACGAGCAGTACTTC,CASSLSSQLSYEQYF
TRBJ2-7,TRBV28,-,TRBD2,TGTGCCAGCAGTACCTGGACTAGCGGGTCTGCCTACGAGCAGTACTTC,CASSTWTSGSAYEQYF
TRBJ2-3,TRBV27,-,-,TGTGCCAGCAGTCTATGGGGCGGACGTACAGATACGCAGTATTTT,CASSLWGGRTDTQYF
TRBJ1-5,TRBV5-6,-,TRBD1,TGTGCCAGCAGCTTGGGAGACAGGGGGGGTAATCAGCCCCAGCATTTT,CASSLGDRGGNQPQHF
TRBJ2-7,TRBV4-1,once,-,TGCGCCAGCAGCCACCGGGACATCTCCTACGAGCAGTACTTC,CASSHRDISYEQYF
TRBJ1-1,TRBV2,-,-,TGTGCCAGCAGTATAGGACGGTTGAACACTGAAGCTTTCTTT,CASSIGRLNTEAFF
TRBJ1-2,TRBV11-3,-,-,TGTGCCAGCAGCTCGGACGGCTATGGCTACACCTTC,CASSSDGYGYTF
TRBJ1-6,TRBV5-6,once,TRBD1,TGTGCCAGCAGCCGACTAGGGACAGCGCAGGTCTTT,CASSRLGTAQVF
TRBJ2-2,TRBV28,-,-,TGTGCCAGCAGTTCGGCAGGCGAGACCGGGGAGCTGTTTTTT,CASSSAGETGELFF
TRBJ2-7,TRBV28,once,-,TGTGCCAGCAGCCCTAGGAGGTCAGGGCCGTACTTC,CASSPRRSGPYF
TRBJ2-7,TRBV19,-,TRBD2,TGTGCCAGTAGTATAGACGCTAGCGGTTCCTCCTACGAGCAGTACTTC,CASSIDASGSSYEQYF
TRBJ2-5,TRBV29-1,-,-,TGCAGCGTTGAAGATGTCTCAGGCTGGGAGACCCAGTACTTC,CSVEDVSGWETQYF
TRBJ2-7,TRBV4-1,-,-,TGCGCCAGCAGCCCCCCAGTGGCAAGCCACGAGCAGTACTTC,CASSPPVASHEQYF
TRBJ2-7,TRBV10-1,-,-,TGCGCCAGCAGTCCGGTGGGGGACTCGACCTGGGACGAGCAGTACTTC,CASSPVGDSTWDEQYF
TRBJ1-5,TRBV19,-,-,TGTGCCAGTAGTACGGGACGGTTAAGCAATCAGCCCCAGCATTTT,CASSTGRLSNQPQHF
TRBJ1-1,TRBV10-2,-,-,TGCGCCACCTCGGGAGAGGGTGTGGCTTTCTTT,CATSGEGVAFF
TRBJ2-1,TRBV19,once,-,TGTGCCACTTTGGTCAATGAGCAGTTCTTC,CATLVNEQFF
TRBJ1-2,TRBV21-1,-,-,TGTGCCAGCCGAATGAGGCAGCGCCCGGGGGACACCTTC,CASRMRQRPGDTF
TRBJ2-3,TRBV28,-,TRBD2,TGTGCCAGCAGTTCCCCCTTACTAGCGGGAGGGGACACAGATACGCAGTATTTT,CASSSPLLAGGDTDTQYF
TRBJ1-1,TRBV19,once,-,TGTGCCAGTCTCCTGGCCGGTCCTTCGAGGACTGAAGCTTTCTTT,CASLLAGPSRTEAFF
TRBJ2-5,TRBV9,-,-,TGTGCCAGCAGCGGACCCGGGCCCCAAGAGACCCAGTACTTC,CASSGPGPQETQYF
TRBJ1-1,TRBV28,-,-,TGTGCCAGCAATACTTTCCAAATGAACACTGAAGCTTTCTTT,CASNTFQMNTEAFF
TRBJ2-6,TRBV5-1,-,-,TGCGCCAGCAGCTTGGATCCCCCAGGGGTTGGGGCCAACGTCCTGACTTTC,CASSLDPPGVGANVLTF
TRBJ1-3,TRBV7-6,-,TRBD1,TGTGCCAGCAGCTCCCTAGACAGGGGTTCTGGAAACACCATATATTTT,CASSSLDRGSGNTIYF
TRBJ1-4,TRBV6-1,-,TRBD1,TGTGCCAGCAGAGTCGGGACAGTCGCTAATGAAAAACTGTTTTTT,CASRVGTVANEKLFF
TRBJ2-2,TRBV10-2,-,-,TGCGCCAGCAACGGAGCTGGGATCGGGGAGCTGTTTTTT,CASNGAGIGELFF
TRBJ2-1,TRBV11-2,-,-,TGTGCCAGCAGCAGGGGTGCAAGGGTAGATGAGCAGTTCTTC,CASSRGARVDEQFF
TRBJ2-5,TRBV11-2,once,-,TGTGCCAGCAGCTTGAGGCAACAGGGCGGCGAAGAGACCCAGTACTTC,CASSLRQQGGEETQYF